The next 6 T cell receptor beta chains were all read from a single sample in a study of cytomegalovirus exposure and HLA in healthy donors. Use of 60 Vbeta and 13 Jbeta primers characterized the PCR. Here immunoSEQ multiplex PCR was the method, and the copy in TCRdb shows in-frame clones only, minus some. The repertoire holds tens of thousands of clones, with 65% to 80% as singletons. Material for sequencing was PBMCs. The receptors originated from a man in his forties or fifties in good health and CMV-seropositive.

This clone came up a few times. This chain connects TRBV7-2 to TRBJ1-1, with D perhaps matching TRBD1 (5 bases). V was shortened by 3 bases and J by 2 bases, with 10 bases between the two germline ends. Germline-derived CDR1 and CDR2 are SGHTA and FQGNSA. CDR3 size: 14 residues. CDR3 residues: CASSLFQGNTEAFF. The CDR3 nucleotides read TGTGCCAGCAGCTTGTTTCAGGGTAACACTGAAGCTTTCTTT. Looking up the rest from reference TRBV7-2 and TRBJ1-1 gives the full variable domain: GAGVSQSPSNKVTEKGKDVELRCDPISGHTALYWYRQSLGQGLEFLIYFQGNSAPDKSGLPSDRFSAERTGGSVSTLTIQRTQQEDSAVYLCASSLFQGNTEAFFGQGTRLTVV.

Within the sample, this clone is medium-sized. The V call is TRBV5-1, the J call TRBJ1-5, with D uncertain. The CDR3 totals 13 residues. CDR1 is SGHRS and CDR2 is YFSETQ in the germline V gene. V was shortened by 4 bases and J by 3 bases, with 8 bases between the two germline ends. The CDR3 bases are TGCGCCAGCAGCAAGGGAGACAATCAGCCCCAGCATTTT. It encodes CASSKGDNQPQHF.

This rearrangement joins TRBV15 to TRBJ2-3; D not resolved. V was pared by 5 bases and J by 0 bases, with 9 bases between. This CDR3 is built from 14 residues. CDR1 is LNHNV and CDR2 is YYDKDF in the germline V gene (reference sequence). Here the CDR3 DNA reads TGTGCCACCAGCGAGAGCCCTAGCACAGATACGCAGTATTTT. Translation gives CATSESPSTDTQYF.

This clone has just a few counts. The chain recombines TRBV18 with TRBJ1-2; no clear D. Trimming took off 3 bases at V and 8 bases at J, with 28 bases between the two ends. The germline V gene has CDR1 KGHSH and CDR2 LQKENI. This CDR3 is built from 18 residues. In DNA form, the CDR3 reads TGTGCCAGCTCACCTTACAGCGGACCACAGACCTCTTATGAGGGCTACACCTTC. Translating gives CASSPYSGPQTSYEGYTF.

V gene TRBV7-7 combines with J gene TRBJ2-5, with TRBD1 matching 7 bases. CDR3 length: 16 residues. V shed 0 bases and J 2 bases; nucleotides not matched to a gene: 6. The germline V gene encodes CDR1 SSHAT and CDR2 FNYEAQ (reference sequence). This chain's CDR3 is CASSLARTGQQETQYF. The CDR3 DNA is TGTGCCAGCAGCTTAGCAAGGACAGGCCAACAAGAGACCCAGTACTTC.

J is TRBJ2-7 and V is TRBV5-6, with D possibly TRBD2 on 5 matching bases. Per the germline V gene, CDR1 is SGHDT and CDR2 is YYEEEE. Between the trimmed V and J ends, which lost 0 bases and 4 bases, there was a span of 8 bases. The CDR3 runs 13 residues. The CDR3 region is CASSLVRLYEQYF. The CDR3 DNA is TGTGCCAGCAGCTTGGTTAGACTATACGAGCAGTACTTC.